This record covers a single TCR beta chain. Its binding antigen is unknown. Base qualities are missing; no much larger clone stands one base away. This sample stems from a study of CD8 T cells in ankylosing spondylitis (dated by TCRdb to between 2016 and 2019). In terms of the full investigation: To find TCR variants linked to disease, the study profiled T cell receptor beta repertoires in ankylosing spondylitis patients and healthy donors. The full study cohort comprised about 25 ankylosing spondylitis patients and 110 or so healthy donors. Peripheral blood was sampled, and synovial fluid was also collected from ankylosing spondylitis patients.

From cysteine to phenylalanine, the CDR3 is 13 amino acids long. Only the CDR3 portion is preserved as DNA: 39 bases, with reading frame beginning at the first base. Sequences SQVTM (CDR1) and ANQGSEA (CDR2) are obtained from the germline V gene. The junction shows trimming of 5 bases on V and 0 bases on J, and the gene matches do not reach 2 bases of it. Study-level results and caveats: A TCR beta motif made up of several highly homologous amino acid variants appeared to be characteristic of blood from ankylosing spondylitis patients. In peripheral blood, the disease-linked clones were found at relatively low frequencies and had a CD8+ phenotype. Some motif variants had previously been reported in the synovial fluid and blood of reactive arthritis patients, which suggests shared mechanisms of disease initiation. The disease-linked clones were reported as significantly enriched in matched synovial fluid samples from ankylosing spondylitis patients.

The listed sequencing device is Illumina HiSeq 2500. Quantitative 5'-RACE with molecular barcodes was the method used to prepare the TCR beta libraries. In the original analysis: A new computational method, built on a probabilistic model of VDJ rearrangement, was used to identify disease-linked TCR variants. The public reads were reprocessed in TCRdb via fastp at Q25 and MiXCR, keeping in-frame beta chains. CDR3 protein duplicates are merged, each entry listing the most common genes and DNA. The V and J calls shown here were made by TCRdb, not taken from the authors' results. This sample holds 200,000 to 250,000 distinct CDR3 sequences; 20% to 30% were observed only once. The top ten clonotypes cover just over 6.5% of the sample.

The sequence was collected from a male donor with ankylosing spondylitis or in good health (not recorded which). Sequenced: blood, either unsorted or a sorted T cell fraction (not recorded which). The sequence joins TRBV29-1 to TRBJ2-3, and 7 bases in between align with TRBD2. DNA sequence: TGCAGCGTTCTAGCGGACAGCACAGATACGCAGTATTTT. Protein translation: CSVLADSTDTQYF.